One and the same sample provided the 21 T cell receptor beta chains below, sequenced in a study of metastatic and nonmetastatic thyroid tumors. MiXCR re-clonotyped the PCR reads for TCRdb. The repertoire has about 52,000 clones, approximately 17% of them found once; the top ten carry 3%. Patients were all untreated before their thyroid surgery. The sequenced sample consisted of blood. The source of these receptors is a female donor with papillary thyroid cancer or a benign thyroid nodule (not recorded which). Some clones in this sample may be carry-over from other donors' samples.

At least ten counts were recorded for this clone. The sample carries other DNA sequences with the same CDR3. The V and J genes are TRBV5-6 and TRBJ2-7; 14 nucleotides line up with TRBD2. Germline V lookup: CDR1 SGHDT, CDR2 YYEEEE. The CDR3 covers 18 residues. Unmatched junction bases numbered 7, after V lost 2 bases and J lost 0 bases. In DNA form, the CDR3 reads TGTGCCAGCAGCTTAGGGGGACTAGCGGGAGTTCACTCCTACGAGCAGTACTTC. Protein: CASSLGGLAGVHSYEQYF. Full variable domain (remainder filled in from reference TRBV5-6 and TRBJ2-7): DAGVTQSPTHLIKTRGQQVTLRCSPKSGHDTVSWYQQALGQGPQFIFQYYEEEERQRGNFPDRFSGHQFPNYSSELNVNALLLGDSALYLCASSLGGLAGVHSYEQYFGPGTRLTVT.

Ten or more counts support this clone. The rearrangement joins TRBV6-4 to TRBJ2-3; 15 nucleotides line up with TRBD2. Germline assignment: CDR1 MRHNA and CDR2 SNTAGT. The CDR3 runs 20 residues. Trimming removed 5 bases from V and 2 bases from J; junction bases left unmatched: 14. CDR3 in amino acids: CASSSRTSGRALRLTDTQYF. CDR3 coding DNA: TGTGCCAGCAGTAGTAGGACTAGCGGGAGGGCCCTCCGCCTCACAGATACGCAGTATTTT.

On this clone itself: A junction boundary mismatches the germline segment, possibly from a read error. The chain combines TRBV2 with TRBJ2-2, with 8 bases aligning to TRBD2. CDR3 size: 16 residues. Germline CDR1 and CDR2: SNHLY and FYNNEI. CDR3 protein: CASTEAGGSHTGQLFF. CDR3 DNA: TGTGCCAGCACGGAGGCGGGAGGTTCCCACACCGGGCAGCTGTTTTTT.

Points on this clone: Germline and junction disagree at one end, which may indicate a read error. The J gene is TRBJ2-1, the V gene TRBV6-1; unclear D gene. The CDR3 totals 14 residues. Germline CDR1 reads MNHNS; CDR2 reads SASEGT. CDR3 nucleotides: TGTGCCAGCATCCTGTACAGCTCCTACAATGATCAGTTCTTC. Amino acid sequence: CASILYSSYNDQFF.

A few counts support this clone. V and J are TRBV28 and TRBJ2-7; 7 nucleotides match TRBD2. The CDR3 totals 17 residues. Trimming cost V 7 bases and J 3 bases; bases outside gene matches: 18. Germline V lookup: CDR1 MDHEN, CDR2 SYDVKM. Here the CDR3 reads CASITRPEGGRGYEQYF. The CDR3 DNA reads as TGTGCCAGCATTACCAGACCAGAGGGCGGGAGAGGCTACGAGCAGTACTTC.

This clone was seen at least ten times. The gene calls are TRBV28 and TRBJ2-1, with TRBD2 as a possible D gene (5 bases). Germline CDR1 MDHEN, CDR2 SYDVKM. The length of the CDR3 is 14 residues. The germline V and J ends were trimmed by 8 bases and 6 bases, with 17 bases remaining between them. The CDR3 sequence: CASSPIRDSNEQFF. In DNA form, the CDR3 reads TGTGCCAGCTCTCCCATCCGGGATTCCAATGAGCAGTTCTTC.

In its sample, this clone was seen many times. The rearrangement uses TRBV30 and TRBJ2-5, with D possibly TRBD2 on 6 matching bases. V lost 1 base and J 3 bases, leaving 12 bases between the germline ends. CDR1 and CDR2 from the germline V gene are GTSNPN and SVGIG (reference sequence). CDR3 length: 14 amino acids. CDR3 DNA sequence: TGTGCCTGGAGTGAACGACTAGTAAAAGAGACCCAGTACTTC. It codes for CAWSERLVKETQYF.

Ten or more counts support this clone. This chain joins TRBV3-1 and TRBJ1-1, with no clear D. Trimming pared 3 bases from V and 7 bases from J, leaving 15 bases between. The CDR3 is 14 residues long. Per the germline V gene, CDR1 is LGHDT and CDR2 is YNNKEL (reference sequence). The CDR3 reads CASSHGYRALEAFF. CDR3 coding DNA: TGTGCCAGCAGCCATGGATATCGGGCCCTTGAAGCTTTCTTT.

This clone has just a few counts. The CDR3 region has the DNA TGTGCCAGCAGCCCGAGGAGGCCGATTGACGAGCAGTACTTC. Encoded protein: CASSPRRPIDEQYF. V is TRBV7-8 and J is TRBJ2-7; perhaps TRBD2 as D (5 bases). V lost 5 bases to trimming and J lost 5 bases, with 16 bases between them. The CDR3 loop spans 14 amino acids. Germline V gene data show CDR1 as SGHVS and CDR2 as FQNEAQ.

This clone showed up just a few times. The chain recombines TRBV6-1 with TRBJ2-2; D is possibly TRBD1 or TRBD2 (5 bases each). Trimming took off 7 bases at V and 6 bases at J, with 15 bases between the two ends. The CDR3 sequence is 14 residues long. Germline V gene lookup returns CDR1 MNHNS and CDR2 SASEGT. CDR3 protein: CASKSGPDAGELFF. The CDR3, as DNA: TGTGCCAGCAAGTCGGGACCGGACGCCGGGGAGCTGTTTTTT.

This clone was observed many times. The V call is TRBV29-1, the J call TRBJ2-1, with TRBD2 as a possible D gene (6 bases). The V and J ends lost 3 bases and 0 bases respectively, with 9 bases between them. Germline V gene sequence: CDR1 SQVTM, CDR2 ANQGSEA. The CDR3 is 14 residues long. The CDR3 DNA follows: TGCAGCGTTGACGGGACTGCCTCCTACAATGAGCAGTTCTTC. Amino acid sequence: CSVDGTASYNEQFF.

This clone was observed a handful of times. V and J are TRBV6-2 or TRBV6-3 and TRBJ1-2, with TRBD1 matching over 8 bases. The CDR3 length is 13 residues. The germline CDR1 and CDR2 sequences are MNHEY and SVGEGT. V was clipped by 6 bases and J by 6 bases; unmatched bases: 6. The CDR3 sequence: CASSFQGADGYTF. The DNA for the CDR3 is TGTGCCAGCAGCTTCCAGGGGGCTGATGGCTACACCTTC.

To note about this clone: A much larger clone differs by one base, so this may be a read error. Within the sample, other DNA sequences also encode this same CDR3. The V gene is TRBV18, the J gene TRBJ2-5; TRBD1 aligns across 8 bases. Germline V lookup: CDR1 KGHSH, CDR2 LQKENI. The CDR3 is 14 amino acids. V was clipped by 3 bases and J by 2 bases; unmatched bases: 2. CDR3: CASSPGTGQETQYF. The CDR3 DNA is TGTGCCAGCTCACCTGGGACAGGTCAAGAGACCCAGTACTTC.

This clone was recorded at least ten times. V is TRBV7-2 and J is TRBJ1-5; tentatively, D is TRBD1 (5 bases). V lost 2 bases to trimming and J lost 3 bases, with 11 bases between them. CDR1 and CDR2 (germline): SGHTA, FQGNSA. The CDR3 covers 15 residues. The CDR3 protein is CASSLQKGANQPQHF. CDR3 sequence (DNA): TGTGCCAGCAGCTTACAAAAAGGGGCCAATCAGCCCCAGCATTTT.

The rearrangement links TRBV12-3 or TRBV12-4 to TRBJ1-1; possible D gene TRBD1, 6 bases. The length of the CDR3 is 13 residues. Trimming shortened V by 7 bases and J by 0 bases, and 9 bases separated the two germline ends. The CDR3 is CASTGQLNTEAFF. Written as DNA, the CDR3 is TGTGCCAGCACCGGACAGTTGAACACTGAAGCTTTCTTT.

With regard to this clone: This may stem from a read error, because a much larger clone lies one nucleotide away. J is TRBJ1-1 and V is TRBV20-1, with 7 bases lining up with TRBD1. Germline CDR1 is DFQATT and CDR2 is SNEGSKA (reference sequence). There are 16 residues in the CDR3. The CDR3 loop is CSARPLQGGEVIEAFF. CDR3 DNA: TGCAGCGCTAGACCCCTCCAGGGGGGCGAAGTCATTGAAGCTTTCTTT.

This clone was seen only a few times. A read error may account for a junction end that differs from germline. The chain links TRBV6-1 to TRBJ2-7; D is uncertain. Germline values: CDR1 MNHNS, CDR2 SASEGT. CDR3 length equals 14 residues. The CDR3 spells CASIPDHTSYEHYF. CDR3 in DNA: TGTGCCAGCATTCCCGATCACACATCCTACGAGCACTACTTC.

This clone was counted at least ten times. The chain employs TRBV24-1 and TRBJ2-2; the D gene could be TRBD1 or TRBD2 (5 bases each). Germline V gene sequence: CDR1 KGHDR, CDR2 SFDVKD. This CDR3 comprises 15 residues. V lost 6 bases, J lost 1 base, and 11 bases lay in between. CDR3 in amino acids: CATSSWDGNTGELFF. The CDR3 DNA follows: TGTGCCACCAGTTCTTGGGACGGGAACACCGGGGAGCTGTTTTTT.

V is TRBV5-1 and J is TRBJ2-1; 8 nucleotides match TRBD2. The CDR3 length is 16 residues. CDR1 and CDR2 from the germline V gene are SGHRS and YFSETQ. The V gene end was trimmed by 6 bases and the J gene end by 5 bases; junction bases not matched to a gene: 13. The CDR3 loop is CASILPPGTSNNEQFF. The DNA of the CDR3 is TGCGCCAGCATCCTCCCCCCCGGGACTAGTAACAATGAGCAGTTCTTC.

This clone occurred many times. One base away lies a much larger clone, so this may be a sequencing read error. The genes are TRBV28 and TRBJ2-1; D is unresolved. The V end lost 7 bases, the J end lost 15 bases, and 16 bases lay between the germline ends. Germline values: CDR1 MDHEN, CDR2 SYDVKM. There are 11 residues in the CDR3. In nucleotides, the CDR3 is TGTGCCAGCATCCCTGACTTCAGTCGGTTCTTC. It codes for CASIPDFSRFF.

The genes are TRBV5-1 and TRBJ2-2; 8 bases map to TRBD1. The ends lost 3 bases at V and 2 bases at J; junction bases unmatched: 9. Germline loops: CDR1 SGHRS, CDR2 YFSETQ. The CDR3 is 17 amino acids. The DNA for the CDR3 is TGCGCCAGCAGCTCCCAAGAAGGACAGGGAAACACCGGGGAGCTGTTTTTT. This sequence encodes CASSSQEGQGNTGELFF. The full variable domain, completed using reference TRBV5-1 and TRBJ2-2, is KAGVTQTPRYLIKTRGQQVTLSCSPISGHRSVSWYQQTPGQGLQFLFEYFSETQRNKGNFPGRFSGRQFSNSRSEMNVSTLELGDSALYLCASSSQEGQGNTGELFFGEGSRLTVL.